Below, 28 T cell receptor beta chains from the same sample are listed, as sequenced in a study of neurological immune-mediated disorders. Using its own MiXCR run on the 5' RACE reads, TCRdb lists one record per CDR3 protein. The table has 75,000 to 85,000 distinct CDR3 sequences, roughly a sixth seen once. The sequenced sample consisted of PBMCs. The receptors originated from a woman in her thirties or forties in good health.

This sequence joins TRBV15 and TRBJ2-3; 11 positions match TRBD2. Germline loops: CDR1 LNHNV, CDR2 YYDKDF (reference sequence). The length of the CDR3 is 17 residues. The trim removed 5 bases at V and 4 bases at J, leaving 11 bases unmatched. CDR3 nucleotides: TGTGCCACCAGCCGCTATCGACTAGCGGGGTTTCCAGATACGCAGTATTTT. It translates to CATSRYRLAGFPDTQYF.

This clonotype was counted between two and nine times. Being one base from a much bigger clone, this may be a read error. V is TRBV7-8 and J is TRBJ2-1; D gene uncertain. Germline loops: CDR1 SGHVS, CDR2 FQNEAQ. The V and J ends lost 7 bases and 0 bases respectively, with 7 bases between them. The CDR3 sequence is 13 residues long. The CDR3 spells CASNFGSYNEQFF. The CDR3 nucleotides read TGTGCCAGCAACTTCGGCTCCTACAATGAGCAGTTCTTC.

A word on this clonotype: The conserved final phenylalanine or tryptophan is absent from the CDR3, which likely points to a read error. The chain links TRBV12-3 or TRBV12-4 to TRBJ1-4; TRBD1 agrees at 7 bases. With V trimmed by 5 bases and J by 8 bases, 11 bases remained unmatched. The CDR3 consists of 15 residues. The DNA of the CDR3 is TGTGCCAGCAGTCCGGGGACAGTGCAAGTGGAAAAACTGTTTTCT. The encoded protein is CASSPGTVQVEKLFS.

This clonotype was counted many times. CDR3 protein: CASSPRTGVNEQYF. CDR3 bases: TGTGCCAGCTCACCCCGGACAGGGGTGAACGAGCAGTACTTC. The rearrangement uses TRBV18 and TRBJ2-7, with 9 bases that match TRBD1. The germline CDR1 and CDR2 sequences are KGHSH and LQKENI. This CDR3 is 14 amino acids long. J gave up 5 bases and V 3 bases, and 5 bases lay outside the gene matches.

Ten or more counts support this clonotype. The chain carries TRBV10-3 and TRBJ1-2; 10 positions match TRBD1. CDR1 and CDR2 (germline): ENHRY, SYGVKD. V shed 0 bases, J shed 8 bases, and the junction held 9 bases outside the gene matches. This CDR3 contains 16 residues. The CDR3 region has the DNA TGTGCCATCAGTGAGTCAAGCGGATGGACAGGGGGAGGCTACACCTTC. This translates into CAISESSGWTGGGYTF.

This clonotype was recorded at least ten times. The chain links TRBV20-1 to TRBJ1-5; 10 bases are a match to TRBD1. CDR1 is DFQATT, CDR2 SNEGSKA, per germline (reference sequence). CDR3 length equals 14 residues. V lost 0 bases, J lost 7 bases, and 3 bases stayed unmatched. In nucleotides, the CDR3 is TGCAGTGCTAGAGAGACAGGGGGCCGCCAGCCCCAGCATTTT. It translates to CSARETGGRQPQHF.

The V call is TRBV29-1, the J call TRBJ1-1, with TRBD1 as a possible D gene (6 bases). V dropped 6 bases and J dropped 0 bases, with 11 bases sitting between them. CDR3 length equals 13 residues. CDR1 is SQVTM, CDR2 ANQGSEA, per germline. CDR3 protein: CSVSGQLNTEAFF. In DNA, the CDR3 is TGCAGCGTCTCTGGACAGTTGAACACTGAAGCTTTCTTT.

The table lists this clonotype with a few counts. V gene TRBV29-1 combines with J gene TRBJ2-2; 7 bases map to TRBD1. This CDR3 region has 13 residues. Trimming cost V 2 bases and J 5 bases; bases outside gene matches: 2. Germline assignment: CDR1 SQVTM and CDR2 ANQGSEA. The CDR3 reads CSVERQGTGELFF. In DNA form, the CDR3 reads TGCAGCGTTGAAAGACAGGGAACCGGGGAGCTGTTTTTT.

This clonotype came up many times. The chain uses TRBV9 and TRBJ2-1, with TRBD2 matching 9 bases. Germline assignment: CDR1 SGDLS and CDR2 YYNGEE. V lost 0 bases to trimming and J lost 4 bases; unmatched junction nucleotides: 8. The CDR3 spans 17 residues. The CDR3 spells CASSVALAGTSYNEQFF. Here the CDR3 DNA reads TGTGCCAGCAGCGTAGCTCTAGCGGGGACTTCATACAATGAGCAGTTCTTC. Variable domain in full (rest from reference TRBV9 and TRBJ2-1): DSGVTQTPKHLITATGQRVTLRCSPRSGDLSVYWYQQSLDQGLQFLIQYYNGEERAKGNILERFSAQQFPDLHSELNLSSLELGDSALYFCASSVALAGTSYNEQFFGPGTRLTVL.

This clonotype was picked up many times. The chain joins TRBV18 to TRBJ2-5; D not resolved. Trimming took 0 bases from V and 4 from J, leaving 6 bases between them. The CDR3 extends over 13 amino acids. Germline V gene sequence: CDR1 KGHSH, CDR2 LQKENI. The CDR3 region has the DNA TGTGCCAGCTCACCACCCGCAGGAGAGACCCAGTACTTC. It encodes CASSPPAGETQYF. The variable domain in full, with the rest retrieved from reference TRBV18 and TRBJ2-5, is NAGVMQNPRHLVRRRGQEARLRCSPMKGHSHVYWYRQLPEEGLKFMVYLQKENIIDESGMPKERFSAEFPKEGPSILRIQQVVRGDSAAYFCASSPPAGETQYFGPGTRLLVL.

This clonotype came up many times. The chain employs TRBV28 and TRBJ1-1, with D perhaps matching TRBD1 (5 bases). Germline CDR1 is MDHEN and CDR2 is SYDVKM. Deletions cut 10 bases from V and 5 bases from J, with 17 bases between. This CDR3 is built from 13 residues. The CDR3 loop is CATGWGGRTEAFF. The CDR3 nucleotides read TGTGCCACGGGGTGGGGGGGAAGGACTGAAGCTTTCTTT.

The rearrangement joins TRBV7-2 to TRBJ1-4; 7 bases line up with TRBD1. Looked up from germline, CDR1 is SGHTA and CDR2 is FQGNSA. The CDR3 runs 14 residues. J lost 3 bases, V lost 5 bases, and 3 bases had no gene match. In nucleotides, the CDR3 is TGTGCCAGCAGCCCGACAGGGCCTAATGAAAAACTGTTTTTT. It codes for CASSPTGPNEKLFF. The full variable domain, completed using reference TRBV7-2 and TRBJ1-4, is GAGVSQSPSNKVTEKGKDVELRCDPISGHTALYWYRQSLGQGLEFLIYFQGNSAPDKSGLPSDRFSAERTGGSVSTLTIQRTQQEDSAVYLCASSPTGPNEKLFFGSGTQLSVL.

Ten or more counts support this clonotype. The J gene is TRBJ2-5, the V gene TRBV5-8, with a tentative D call TRBD1 (6 bases). The CDR3 loop spans 13 amino acids. Germline V gene lookup returns CDR1 SGHTS and CDR2 YDEGEE. The germline V and J ends were trimmed by 3 bases and 7 bases, with 13 bases remaining between them. The CDR3 sequence: CASSWDIRGTQYF. The CDR3 DNA reads TGTGCCAGCAGCTGGGACATCCGGGGGACCCAGTACTTC.

This clonotype was recorded many times. The rearrangement links TRBV29-1 to TRBJ2-3, with a possible D match to TRBD2 (5 bases). Per germline, CDR1 SQVTM and CDR2 ANQGSEA. V dropped 5 bases and J dropped 3 bases, with 15 bases sitting between them. The CDR3 sequence is 14 residues long. As DNA, the CDR3 is TGCAGCGTTACCCACCTCGGGGAGACAGATACGCAGTATTTT. It translates to CSVTHLGETDTQYF.

The chain couples TRBV7-6 to TRBJ2-1; 9 bases are a match to TRBD1. With V trimmed by 4 bases and J by 7 bases, 11 bases remained unmatched. Germline assignment: CDR1 SGHVS and CDR2 FNYEAQ. The CDR3 runs to 16 residues. CDR3 in DNA: TGTGCCAGCAGCTGGGTCCCGGGACAGGGAGGGAATGAGCAGTTCTTC. This encodes CASSWVPGQGGNEQFF.

This sequence joins TRBV29-1 and TRBJ2-1; the D call may be TRBD1 or TRBD2 (6 bases each). CDR1 and CDR2 (germline): SQVTM, ANQGSEA. Trimming removed 3 bases from V and 10 bases from J, with 13 bases in between. This CDR3 has 12 amino acids. The CDR3 is CSVDWGADEQFF. The DNA of the CDR3 is TGCAGCGTTGATTGGGGGGCGGACGAGCAGTTCTTC.

This clonotype was counted at least ten times. V is TRBV6-4 and J is TRBJ2-4; tentative D call: TRBD1 (5 bases). There are 15 residues in the CDR3. The germline CDR1 and CDR2 sequences are MRHNA and SNTAGT. Trimming cost V 0 bases and J 10 bases, with 16 bases left between them. This CDR3 reads CASSDSPDSSGIQYF. The DNA for the CDR3 is TGTGCCAGCAGTGACTCCCCTGACTCTTCAGGGATTCAGTACTTC.

This sequence joins TRBV5-6 and TRBJ2-5; 14 nucleotides agree with TRBD2. The CDR3 is made up of 17 amino acids. Germline V gene data show CDR1 as SGHDT and CDR2 as YYEEEE. V dropped 2 bases and J dropped 5; count of bases not matched to a gene: 8. The CDR3 DNA is TGTGCCAGCAGCTTAGGGACTAGCGGGGGCCTAGGGGAGACCCAGTACTTC. Protein: CASSLGTSGGLGETQYF.

This clonotype was picked up many times. The chain carries TRBV12-3 or TRBV12-4 and TRBJ2-1, with 9 bases lining up with TRBD2. Unmatched junction bases numbered 9, after V lost 1 base and J lost 8 bases. The length of the CDR3 is 16 residues. The CDR3 DNA reads as TGTGCCAGCAGTTTAGATCAGAGCGGGGGGTCCGATGAGCAGTTCTTC. It is translated as CASSLDQSGGSDEQFF.

At least ten counts were recorded for this clonotype. The rearrangement links TRBV20-1 to TRBJ2-5; a weak D match, TRBD2 (5 bases). CDR1 and CDR2 from the germline V gene are DFQATT and SNEGSKA (reference sequence). Trimming took 2 bases from V and 3 from J, leaving 10 bases between them. There are 13 residues in the CDR3. The CDR3 region is CSARRLTEETQYF. The CDR3 DNA reads TGCAGTGCTAGACGACTAACTGAAGAGACCCAGTACTTC.

This clonotype was seen repeatedly, ten times or more. The V and J genes are TRBV6-6 and TRBJ1-6; D not certain. This CDR3 is built from 16 residues. Germline V gene sequence: CDR1 MNHNY, CDR2 SVGAGI (reference sequence). Between the trimmed V and J ends, which lost 8 bases and 8 bases, there was a span of 22 bases. As DNA, the CDR3 is TGTGCCAGCCGGCCCGGGGTAGAGTCGGGTGATTCACCCCTCCACTTT. Its translation: CASRPGVESGDSPLHF.

This clonotype came up many times. The chain carries TRBV4-1 and TRBJ1-2; D is possibly TRBD1 (6 bases). The CDR3 extends over 15 amino acids. Per the germline V gene, CDR1 is MGHRA and CDR2 is YSYEKL. Trimming cost V 0 bases and J 4 bases, with 12 bases left between them. CDR3 in DNA: TGCGCCAGCAGCCAAGATTCGGGGGCCGGCTATGGCTACACCTTC. It yields the protein CASSQDSGAGYGYTF.

Many counts were recorded for this clonotype. The J gene is TRBJ2-7, the V gene TRBV7-2; perhaps TRBD2 as D (5 bases). This CDR3 is 15 amino acids long. Germline V CDR1 and CDR2: SGHTA, FQGNSA. Trimming took 1 base from V and 4 from J, leaving 14 bases between them. The chain's CDR3 is CASSLGGSPWYEQYF. The CDR3 region has the DNA TGTGCCAGCAGCTTAGGAGGGTCCCCCTGGTACGAGCAGTACTTC.

This clonotype was seen repeatedly, ten times or more. The chain couples TRBV5-1 to TRBJ1-2, with D possibly TRBD1 on 5 matching bases. CDR3 size: 14 residues. The germline CDR1 and CDR2 sequences are SGHRS and YFSETQ. V was cut by 0 bases and J by 1 base, with 7 bases left in between. This CDR3 reads CASSLGDFNYGYTF. The DNA of the CDR3 is TGCGCCAGCAGCTTGGGGGACTTTAACTATGGCTACACCTTC.

This clonotype was observed at least ten times. The J gene is TRBJ2-5, the V gene TRBV12-3 or TRBV12-4; maybe TRBD2 (6 bases). CDR3 length equals 15 residues. V was cut by 5 bases and J by 7 bases, with 20 bases left in between. The CDR3, as DNA: TGTGCCAGCAGTAGCCGGGACTGGGGACGGGGGACCCAGTACTTC. Protein product: CASSSRDWGRGTQYF.

This clonotype was found many times. This sequence joins TRBV5-1 and TRBJ2-6; 7 bases map to TRBD1. The germline V gene encodes CDR1 SGHRS and CDR2 YFSETQ. The CDR3 runs 19 residues. J gave up 0 bases and V 4 bases, and 13 bases lay outside the gene matches. CDR3 protein: CASSAPSGQLGSGANVLTF. CDR3 in DNA: TGCGCCAGCAGCGCCCCCTCGGGACAGTTGGGCTCTGGGGCCAACGTCCTGACTTTC.

This clonotype has at least ten counts. The V gene is TRBV20-1, the J gene TRBJ1-5; 10 nucleotides align to TRBD1. V gave up 6 bases and J gave up 2 bases; unmatched junction bases: 13. This CDR3 is built from 17 residues. Germline values: CDR1 DFQATT, CDR2 SNEGSKA (reference sequence). The CDR3 coding sequence is TGCAGTGCATTGGGACAGGGGATCACAAGGGGCAATCAGCCCCAGCATTTT. Translation: CSALGQGITRGNQPQHF.

This clonotype was seen ten or more times. The chain joins TRBV25-1 to TRBJ1-6, with unresolved D. Germline values: CDR1 MGHDK, CDR2 SYGVNS. The CDR3 is made up of 14 amino acids. The V and J ends lost 1 base and 9 bases respectively, with 10 bases between them. In DNA, the CDR3 is TGTGCCAGCAGTGAATTACGCAGTGGTTCACCCCTCCACTTT. This sequence encodes CASSELRSGSPLHF. Filled out from reference TRBV25-1 and TRBJ1-6, the complete variable domain reads EADIYQTPRYLVIGTGKKITLECSQTMGHDKMYWYQQDPGMELHLIHYSYGVNSTEKGDLSSESTVSRIRTEHFPLTLESARPSHTSQYLCASSELRSGSPLHFGNGTRLTVT.